One and the same sample provided the 3 T cell receptor beta chains below, sequenced in a study of T cells after yellow fever vaccination (dated by TCRdb to the late 2010s). The treatment or condition tag for this specimen amounts to: live attenuated yellow fever vaccine strain. Receptor libraries were prepared by 5' RACE. Instrument on record: Illumina HiSeq 2500. TCRdb ran its own pipeline on the public reads, namely fastp trimming at Q25 and MiXCR clone calling, and kept in-frame beta chains. Each entry merges the rows of one CDR3 protein and shows their most common DNA and genes. Present in this sample are approximately 580,000 distinct CDR3 sequences, roughly a sixth of which were seen just once. Approximately 15% of the sample is in the top ten clones. Sequenced material: PBMCs, taken less than 6 days after the first yellow fever vaccination. The receptors here all came from a man between 18 and 29 years old who received the YFV17D yellow fever vaccine.

The V gene is TRBV7-2, the J gene TRBJ2-2; a possible D gene is TRBD1 (8 bases). CDR1 SGHTA and CDR2 FQGNSA come from the germline V gene. The CDR3 totals 16 residues. V gave up 5 bases and J gave up 10 bases, with 23 bases separating them. CDR3 bases: TGTGCCAGCAGCCGCAGGGGGCGGGGGATGATGGAGGAGCTGTTTTTT. It specifies CASSRRGRGMMEELFF.

The J gene is TRBJ2-5, the V gene TRBV12-3 or TRBV12-4; 11 positions agree with TRBD2. After removal of 6 bases from V and 7 bases from J, the junction contained 10 bases not matched to a gene. The CDR3 sequence is 15 residues long. The CDR3 DNA is TGTGCCAGCAGCCCTATACTAGCGGGGGCGGGGACCCAGTACTTC. This sequence encodes CASSPILAGAGTQYF.

V gene TRBV24-1 combines with J gene TRBJ1-2, with a weak D call TRBD1 (6 bases). The CDR3 has 13 amino acids. In germline, CDR1 is KGHDR, CDR2 SFDVKD. The V end lost 0 bases, the J end lost 8 bases, and 9 bases lay between the germline ends. The DNA for the CDR3 is TGTGCCACCAGTGATTTGAGGGGGGTCGGCTACACCTTC. Its protein is CATSDLRGVGYTF.